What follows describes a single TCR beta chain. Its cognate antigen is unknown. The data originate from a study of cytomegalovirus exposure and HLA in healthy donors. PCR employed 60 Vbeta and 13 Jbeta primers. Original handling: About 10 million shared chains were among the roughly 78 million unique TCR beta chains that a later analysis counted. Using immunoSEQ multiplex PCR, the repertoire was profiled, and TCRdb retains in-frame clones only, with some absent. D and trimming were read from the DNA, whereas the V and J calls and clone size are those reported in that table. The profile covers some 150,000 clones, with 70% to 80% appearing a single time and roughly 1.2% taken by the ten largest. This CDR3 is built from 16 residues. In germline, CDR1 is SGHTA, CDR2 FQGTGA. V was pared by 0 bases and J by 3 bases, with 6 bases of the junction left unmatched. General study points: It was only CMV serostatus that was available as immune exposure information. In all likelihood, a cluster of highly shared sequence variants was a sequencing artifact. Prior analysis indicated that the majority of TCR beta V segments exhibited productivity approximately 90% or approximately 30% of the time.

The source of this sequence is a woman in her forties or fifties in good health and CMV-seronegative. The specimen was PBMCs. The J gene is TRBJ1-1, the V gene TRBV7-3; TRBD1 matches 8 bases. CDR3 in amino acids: CASSLTPTGEHTEAFF. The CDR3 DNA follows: TGTGCCAGCAGCTTAACGCCGACAGGGGAACACACTGAAGCTTTCTTT. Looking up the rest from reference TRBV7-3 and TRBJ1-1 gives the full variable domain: GAGVSQTPSNKVTEKGKYVELRCDPISGHTALYWYRQSLGQGPEFLIYFQGTGAADDSGLPNDRFFAVRPEGSVSTLKIQRTERGDSAVYLCASSLTPTGEHTEAFFGQGTRLTVV.